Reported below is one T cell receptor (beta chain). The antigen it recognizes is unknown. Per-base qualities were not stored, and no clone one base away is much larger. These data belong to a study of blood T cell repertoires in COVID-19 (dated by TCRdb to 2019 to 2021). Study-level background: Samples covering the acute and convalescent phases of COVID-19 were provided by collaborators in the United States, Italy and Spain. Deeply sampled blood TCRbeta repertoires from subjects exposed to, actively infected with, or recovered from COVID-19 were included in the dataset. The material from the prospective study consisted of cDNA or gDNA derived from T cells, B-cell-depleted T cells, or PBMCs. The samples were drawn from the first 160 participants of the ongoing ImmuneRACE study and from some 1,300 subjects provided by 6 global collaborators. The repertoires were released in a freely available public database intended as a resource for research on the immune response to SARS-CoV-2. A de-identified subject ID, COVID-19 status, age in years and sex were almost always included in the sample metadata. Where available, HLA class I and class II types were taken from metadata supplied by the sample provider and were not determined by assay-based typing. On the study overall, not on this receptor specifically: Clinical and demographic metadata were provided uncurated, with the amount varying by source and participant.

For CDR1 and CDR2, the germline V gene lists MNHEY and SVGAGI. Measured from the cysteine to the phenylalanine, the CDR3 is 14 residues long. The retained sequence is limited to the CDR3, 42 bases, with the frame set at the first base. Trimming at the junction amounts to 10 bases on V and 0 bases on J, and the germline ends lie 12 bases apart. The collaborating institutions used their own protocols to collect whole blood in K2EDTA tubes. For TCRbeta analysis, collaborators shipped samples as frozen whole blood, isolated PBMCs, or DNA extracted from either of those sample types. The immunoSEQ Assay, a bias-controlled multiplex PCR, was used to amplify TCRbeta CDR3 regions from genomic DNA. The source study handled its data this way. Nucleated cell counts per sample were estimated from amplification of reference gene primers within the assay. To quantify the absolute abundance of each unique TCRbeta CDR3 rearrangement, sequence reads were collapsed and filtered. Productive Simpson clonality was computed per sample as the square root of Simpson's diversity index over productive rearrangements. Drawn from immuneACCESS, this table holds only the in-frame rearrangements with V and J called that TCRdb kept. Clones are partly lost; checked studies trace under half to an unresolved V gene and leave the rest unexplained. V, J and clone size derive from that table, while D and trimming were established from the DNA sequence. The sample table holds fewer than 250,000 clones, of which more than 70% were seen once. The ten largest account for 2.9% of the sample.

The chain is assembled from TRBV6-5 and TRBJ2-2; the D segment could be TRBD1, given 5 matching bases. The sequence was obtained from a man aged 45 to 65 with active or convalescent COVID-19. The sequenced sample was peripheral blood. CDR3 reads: CATCKTANTGELFF. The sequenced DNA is TGTGCCACCTGCAAGACAGCGAACACCGGGGAGCTGTTTTTT.